This T cell receptor (beta chain) is from a study of blood T cell repertoires in COVID-19. In the study overall: The United States, Italy and Spain provided the acute and convalescent COVID-19 samples. Sample material is recorded as cDNA or gDNA derived from T cells, B-cell-depleted T cells, or PBMCs.

From germline, CDR1 is SGHAT and CDR2 FQDESV (reference sequence). Trimming at V came to 5 bases and at J to 1 base, leaving 5 bases not matched to a gene. This CDR3 region has 16 residues. Per the original data handling: Nucleated cell number was recorded as an estimate derived from reference gene primer amplification. Some clones are missing from TCRdb's copy, which holds only in-frame ones; the method was immunoSEQ multiplex PCR. That table is the source of V, J and clone size, and D and trimming were worked out from the DNA. Altogether just over 250,000 clones are present, about 88% being singletons, with the ten largest covering roughly 4%.

The sequence came from a man aged 55 to 70 who had recovered from COVID-19. The V gene is TRBV11-1, the J gene TRBJ2-2, with 9 bases aligning to TRBD2. Source material: peripheral blood. The CDR3 loop is CASSRTSGWNTGELFF. The CDR3 DNA reads TGTGCCAGCAGCCGTACTAGCGGGTGGAACACCGGGGAGCTGTTTTTT.